This T cell receptor (beta chain) is drawn from a study of blood T cell repertoires in COVID-19. TCRdb keeps only in-frame clones here, not all; method: immunoSEQ multiplex PCR. In the table there are 240,000 or so clones, about 90% of which are singletons. This study enrolled people aged roughly 18 to 89 from about two dozen US geographic areas. Trimming left V 2 bases short and J 0 bases short, with 13 bases between. Germline CDR1 and CDR2: LNHDA and SQIVND (reference sequence). The CDR3 contains 16 residues. Sequences were obtained from PBMCs or T cells enriched from blood (not recorded which). This receptor was taken from a man aged 50-59 years who had been exposed to COVID-19. V usage is TRBV19 and J usage is TRBJ2-5, with D possibly matching TRBD1 (6 bases). The CDR3 region is CASSIFGQNHQETQYF. The CDR3 bases are TGTGCCAGTAGTATATTTGGACAGAATCACCAAGAGACCCAGTACTTC.